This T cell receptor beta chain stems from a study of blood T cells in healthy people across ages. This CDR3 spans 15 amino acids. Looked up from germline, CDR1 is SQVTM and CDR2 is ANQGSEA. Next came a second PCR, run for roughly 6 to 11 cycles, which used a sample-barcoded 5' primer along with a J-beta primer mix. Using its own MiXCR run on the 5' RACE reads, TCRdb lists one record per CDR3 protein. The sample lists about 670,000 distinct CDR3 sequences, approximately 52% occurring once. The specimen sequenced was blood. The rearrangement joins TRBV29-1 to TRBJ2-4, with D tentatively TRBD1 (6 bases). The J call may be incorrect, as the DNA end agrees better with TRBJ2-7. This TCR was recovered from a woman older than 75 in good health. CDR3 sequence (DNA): TGCAGCGTTGAAGATCAGGGGAGTATCGGCTACGAGCAGTACTTC. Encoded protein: CSVEDQGSIGYEQYF.